This paragraph covers one T cell receptor beta chain sequence. Its antigen is undetermined. Some clones are missing from TCRdb's copy, which holds only in-frame ones; the method was immunoSEQ multiplex PCR. This sample has over 200,000 clones, with 83% found just once. The sample originates from a study of cytomegalovirus exposure and HLA in healthy donors. Germline assignment: CDR1 SQVTM and CDR2 ANQGSEA. This CDR3 has 11 amino acids. The V end was cut by 6 bases, the J end by 10 bases, with 15 bases between. Study-level findings and limits: High sensitivity and specificity were reportedly achieved when the classifier diagnosed cytomegalovirus status.

The V gene is TRBV29-1, the J gene TRBJ1-1; tentative D call: TRBD1 (6 bases). The sample taken for sequencing was PBMCs. The TCR comes from a woman aged 18-29 years in good health and CMV-seronegative. CDR3 in amino acids: CSVGGQGGAFF. The CDR3 DNA sequence: TGCAGCGTGGGGGGGCAGGGTGGAGCTTTCTTT.